This TCR beta chain is from a study of blood T cell repertoires in COVID-19. Profiled with immunoSEQ multiplex PCR; TCRdb holds only in-frame clones, not every one. The data contain 300,000 to 350,000 clones, approximately 89% of them singletons. Input material: PBMCs or T cells enriched from blood (not recorded which). This receptor was identified in a man aged 25 to 40 who had recovered from COVID-19.

CDR3: CASSLGQGLREQYF. DNA of the CDR3: TGTGCCAGCAGCCTCGGACAGGGTTTGCGAGAGCAGTACTTC. The rearrangement joins TRBV2 to TRBJ2-7; 8 bases line up with TRBD1. The junction had 11 bases not matched to a gene; V was cut back by 6 bases and J by 7 bases. The CDR3 runs to 14 residues. Germline lookup yields CDR1 SNHLY and CDR2 FYNNEI.